This is a list of T cell receptor beta chains from one sample in a study of tumor and adjacent non-tumor tissue in lung cancer. TCRdb reprocessed the multiplex PCR reads with MiXCR, giving one entry per CDR3 protein. Among fewer than 120,000 distinct CDR3 sequences, about 80% were seen once, and the ten largest hold approximately 22%. The specimen sequenced was lung tumor tissue. The receptors here all came from a man between 65 and 85 years old with non-small cell lung cancer. Both conserved end residues are part of each CDR3. D genes are given only for firm matches. The listing skips clone size in some rows; elsewhere it reads once, few, many or a size class.

clone_size	v_call	j_call	d_call	cdr3_aa	cdr3_nt
many	TRBV10-2	TRBJ2-2	-	CASKRDTNTGELFF	TGCGCCAGCAAGAGGGACACTAACACCGGGGAGCTGTTTTTT
-	TRBV11-3	TRBJ1-1	-	CASSLEGQSNIEAFF	TGTGCCAGCAGCTTAGAAGGACAGAGTAACATTGAAGCTTTCTTT
-	TRBV6-2/TRBV6-3	TRBJ1-5	-	CASSYLNRNNQPQHF	TGTGCCAGCAGTTATCTGAACAGGAACAATCAACCCCAGCATTTT
-	TRBV29-1	TRBJ1-1	-	CSVGGEVYTGAFF	TGCAGCGTTGGCGGGGAAGTATACACTGGAGCTTTCTTT
-	TRBV10-3	TRBJ2-1	-	CPISDGEGRPYNEQFF	TGTCCCATCAGTGACGGAGAGGGACGTCCCTACAATGAGCAGTTCTTC
-	TRBV30	TRBJ2-3	-	CPCRFVSDTQYF	TGTCCCTGCAGGTTCGTTTCAGATACGCAATATTTT
-	TRBV5-1	TRBJ2-6	-	CASSLSTVGAGANALTF	TGCGCCAGCAGCTTGTCCACGGTAGGAGCTGGGGCCAACGCCCTGACTTTC
few	TRBV5-5	TRBJ2-3	-	CASILAGMDTQYF	TGTGCCAGCATCTTGGCAGGGATGGATACGCAGTACTTT
-	TRBV19	TRBJ1-6	-	CASTRERNSPLHF	TGTGCCAGTACGAGGGAGCGGAATTCACCCCTCCACTTT
-	TRBV5-4	TRBJ2-6	-	CASNKLGAYPSGANVLTF	TGTGCCAGCAACAAATTGGGGGCCTATCCCTCTGGGGCCAACGTCCTGACTTTC
-	TRBV6-1	TRBJ2-1	-	CASNVWGTNELFF	TGTGCTAGCAATGTCTGGGGAACGAATGAGCTGTTCTTC
many	TRBV6-2/TRBV6-3	TRBJ2-7	TRBD2	CASSYSPRWTSGHYSYEQYF	TGTGCCAGCAGTTACTCGCCCCGTTGGACTAGCGGACATTACTCCTACGAGCAGTACTTC
-	TRBV11-3	TRBJ2-7	-	CASSPMMVSVYEQYF	TGTGCCAGCAGCCCAATGATGGTTTCCGTGTACGAGCAGTACTTC
-	TRBV10-2	TRBJ2-3	-	CVSSDRGRTDMQYF	TGTGTCAGCAGTGATCGGGGGCGCACAGATATGCAGTATTTT
-	TRBV12-3/TRBV12-4	TRBJ1-5	-	CAISPAGQPKNF	TGTGCCATCAGTCCCGCTGGCCAGCCCAAGAATTTC
once	TRBV5-5	TRBJ2-1	-	CASILAGYKEQFF	TGTGCCAGCATCTTGGCCGGTTACAAAGAGCAGTTCTTC
-	TRBV12-3/TRBV12-4	TRBJ2-1	-	CAGTQLDSSYNEQSF	TGTGCCGGCACCCAACTGGACAGCTCCTACAATGAGCAGTCCTTC
many	TRBV11-2	TRBJ2-7	-	CASSPRGRGGSYEQYF	TGTGCCAGCAGCCCCAGGGGGCGGGGGGGATCCTACGAGCAGTACTTC
-	TRBV28	TRBJ2-4	-	CSSIPRTINRNIQYF	TGTTCCAGCATTCCCAGGACGATCAACAGAAACATTCAGTACTTC
-	TRBV11-1	TRBJ2-6	-	CASSLKLSGANVLCF	TGTGCCAGCAGCTTGAAACTCTCTGGGGCCAACGTCCTGTGTTTC
-	TRBV16	TRBJ1-5	-	CASSHSVNNQPQHF	TGTGCCAGCAGCCACTCGGTGAATAATCAGCCCCAGCATTTT
-	TRBV10-3	TRBJ2-1	-	CVIRSSRINEQIF	TGTGTCATCAGGTCTAGCCGGATCAATGAGCAGATCTTC
few	TRBV4-1	TRBJ2-6	-	CASSQQRQKFSGANVLAF	TGCGCCAGCAGCCAGCAAAGACAAAAATTCTCTGGGGCCAACGTCCTGGCTTTC
-	TRBV4-3	TRBJ1-6	-	CASIQEVNSPLHF	TGCGCGAGCATCCAAGAAGTTAATTCACCCCTCCACTTT
-	TRBV6-2/TRBV6-3	TRBJ2-2	TRBD1	CASSYGQGPDTGELLF	TGTGCCAGCAGTTATGGACAGGGGCCAGACACCGGGGAGCTGTTATTT
many	TRBV19	TRBJ2-7	TRBD1	CASSIGQGFTYEQYF	TGTGCCAGTAGTATAGGACAGGGATTTACCTACGAGCAGTACTTC